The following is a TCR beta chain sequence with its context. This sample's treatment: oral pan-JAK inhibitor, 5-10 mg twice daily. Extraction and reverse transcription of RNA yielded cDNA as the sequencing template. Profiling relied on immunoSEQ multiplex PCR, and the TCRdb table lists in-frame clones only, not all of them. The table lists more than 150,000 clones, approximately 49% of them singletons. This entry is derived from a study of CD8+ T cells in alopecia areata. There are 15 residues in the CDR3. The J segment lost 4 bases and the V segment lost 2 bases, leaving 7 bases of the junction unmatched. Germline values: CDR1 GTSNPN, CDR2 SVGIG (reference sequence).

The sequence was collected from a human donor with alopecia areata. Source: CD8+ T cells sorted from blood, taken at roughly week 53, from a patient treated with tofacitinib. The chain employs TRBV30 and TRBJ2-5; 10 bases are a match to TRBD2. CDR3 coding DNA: TGTGCCTGGAGTATTAGCGGGGGGCCGGGAGAGACCCAGTACTTC. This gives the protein CAWSISGGPGETQYF.